This paragraph reports one TCR beta chain. This record comes from a study of T cells after yellow fever vaccination. J gave up 3 bases and V 3 bases, and 17 bases lay outside the gene matches. The V gene's germline CDR1 is MDHEN and CDR2 SYDVKM. This CDR3 is 18 amino acids long. MiXCR, applied by TCRdb to the 5' RACE reads, yields one record per CDR3 protein. The profile covers 500,000 to 700,000 distinct CDR3 sequences, with roughly 21% appearing a single time and approximately 14% taken by the ten largest. The sequence came from a man aged 25-45 years who received the YFV17D yellow fever vaccine. Specimen: PBMCs, collected 15 days after the yellow fever booster vaccination. The rearrangement links TRBV28 to TRBJ2-7, with 7 bases fitting TRBD2. In DNA, the CDR3 is TGTGCCAGCAGTTTTGCAATCATGGGGGGGGTCAAGGGCTACGAGCAGTACTTC. Its protein product is CASSFAIMGGVKGYEQYF.